These T cell receptor beta chains were read from a single sample in a study of shared T cell receptors in the human thymus. TCRdb keeps only in-frame clones here, not all; method: immunoSEQ multiplex PCR. The sample consists of around 67,000 clones, nearly 95% of them appearing once. The sample comprised thymocytes. Source of these receptors: a human donor. CDR3s include the opening cysteine and the closing phenylalanine or tryptophan. D genes are given only for firm matches. The size of a clone is reported for some rows only, either as once, few or many, or as a class for expanded clones.

length	V	D	J	size	DNA	CDR3
13	TRBV27	.	TRBJ2-7	once	TGTGCCAGCAGTTTGTACTACTCCTACGAGCAGTACTTC	CASSLYYSYEQYF
14	TRBV10-3	.	TRBJ2-3	.	TGTGCCATCAGCCTAATTACGGGGACAGATACGCAGTATTTT	CAISLITGTDTQYF
17	TRBV7-9	.	TRBJ2-7	.	TGTGCCAGCAGTTTCGCATATACGACCGAAAGGGTGTACGAGCAGTACTTC	CASSFAYTTERVYEQYF
16	TRBV6-6	TRBD1	TRBJ1-5	.	TGTGCCAGCAGTTATGGGACAGGGGGTAGAAATCAGCCCCAGCATTTT	CASSYGTGGRNQPQHF
17	TRBV5-6	.	TRBJ1-2	.	TGTGCCAGCAGCTCCCTAAATTCGAGACAGGCAGTTCGGGGCTACACCTTC	CASSSLNSRQAVRGYTF
22	TRBV7-4	.	TRBJ2-1	.	TGTGCCAGCAGCTCCGCCGGTGGTGGGGGACCGGAATCGGGTTCGGGCTACAATGAGCAGTTCTTC	CASSSAGGGGPESGSGYNEQFF
14	TRBV4-1	.	TRBJ1-1	.	TGCGCCAGCAGCCAAAGCCGGGCCCAAAGAGAAGCTTTCTTT	CASSQSRAQREAFF
13	TRBV10-3	.	TRBJ2-5	.	TGTGCCATCAGAAAGAGGGGTGGAGAGACCCAGTACTTC	CAIRKRGGETQYF
14	TRBV12-5	.	TRBJ2-7	.	TGTGCTAGTGGTTCCCCCAAGGCCTCCTACGAGCAGTACTTC	CASGSPKASYEQYF
16	TRBV4-2	TRBD1	TRBJ2-2	.	TGTGCCAGCAGCCGATCGACAGGGTCGAGCACCGGGGAGCTGTTTTTT	CASSRSTGSSTGELFF
17	TRBV14	TRBD1	TRBJ2-6	.	TGTGCCAGCAGCGTAAAACAGACAGGGGCTGGGGCCAACGTCCTGACTTTC	CASSVKQTGAGANVLTF
16	TRBV4-3	.	TRBJ1-4	.	TGCGCCAGCAGCCATAGGGACGGCGCAACTAATGAAAAACTGTTTTTT	CASSHRDGATNEKLFF
15	TRBV6-1	.	TRBJ2-5	once	TGTGCCAGCAGTGCGTTGGACAGAAGCCAAGAGACCCAGTACTTC	CASSALDRSQETQYF
17	TRBV7-9	.	TRBJ2-7	.	TGTGCCAGCAGCTTACCGCAGACGTGGGGGAGCTCCTACGAGCAGTACTTC	CASSLPQTWGSSYEQYF
16	TRBV4-1	TRBD2	TRBJ2-7	.	TGCGCCAGCAGCCAAGATAGGACTAGTGGCTCCTACGAGCAGTACTTC	CASSQDRTSGSYEQYF
14	TRBV11-2	.	TRBJ1-3	once	TGTGCCAGCAGCTTACTATACTCTGGAAACACCATATATTTT	CASSLLYSGNTIYF
13	TRBV5-5	.	TRBJ2-7	.	TGTGCCAGCAGCTTGGAGCAGTACTACGAGCAGTACTTC	CASSLEQYYEQYF
17	TRBV11-3	TRBD2	TRBJ2-1	.	TGTGCCAGCAGCGATAATAGCGGGATTGGCCATTGGAATGAGCAGTTCTTC	CASSDNSGIGHWNEQFF
19	TRBV7-3	TRBD2	TRBJ2-1	.	TGTGCCAGCAGCTCCCACGGGGGACTAGCGGGGGTTAGGAACAATGAGCAGTTCTTC	CASSSHGGLAGVRNNEQFF
14	TRBV5-5	.	TRBJ2-7	.	TGTGCCAGCAGCCCCCCTGCGCGATCCTACGAGCAGTACTTC	CASSPPARSYEQYF
15	TRBV15	.	TRBJ2-2	.	TGTGCCACCAGCAGAGATCGACAGATCACCGGGGAGCTGTTTTTT	CATSRDRQITGELFF
15	TRBV10-1	TRBD1	TRBJ1-5	few	TGCGCCAGCAGACCTATTGGACAGGGAGATCAGCCCCAGCATTTT	CASRPIGQGDQPQHF
13	TRBV28	.	TRBJ2-1	.	TGTGCCAGCAGTTTGCAGGGGAGCAATGAGCAGTTCTTC	CASSLQGSNEQFF
14	TRBV5-1	TRBD2	TRBJ2-7	.	TGCGCCAGCCGATTCACGGGAGGGTCAGACGAGCAGTACTTC	CASRFTGGSDEQYF
15	TRBV18	TRBD2	TRBJ2-7	once	TGTGCCAGCTCACCGGTGGTCGGGAGGGGTGCCGAGCAGTACTTC	CASSPVVGRGAEQYF
17	TRBV21-1	.	TRBJ2-5	few	TGTGCCAGCAGCATAGGGCCCAGACAGGAACGGTGGGAGACCCAGTACTTC	CASSIGPRQERWETQYF
17	TRBV11-2	.	TRBJ1-2	.	TGTGCCAGCAGCCATAGTAGCTCCAGTGACTCGGGTAATGGCTACACCTTC	CASSHSSSSDSGNGYTF
12	TRBV7-9	.	TRBJ2-2	.	TGTGCCAGCAGCTTAGGGACCGGGGAGCTGTTTTTT	CASSLGTGELFF
15	TRBV6-6	.	TRBJ1-2	.	TGTGCCAGCAGTCACGGGAGGGAAGGCGACTATGGCTACACCTTC	CASSHGREGDYGYTF
17	TRBV5-5	.	TRBJ1-5	.	TGTGCCAGCAGCCCGGACCGTCAATTACCTCTAAATCAGCCCCAGCATTTT	CASSPDRQLPLNQPQHF
17	TRBV27	TRBD2	TRBJ2-3	.	TGTGCCAGCAGTCCACTATCCTCCGGGGGGGTCACAGATACGCAGTATTTT	CASSPLSSGGVTDTQYF
19	TRBV5-6	.	TRBJ2-5	.	TGTGCCAGCAGCTTGAGTGTCTTAGGCAGGGGGGCCCCCGGGGAGACCCAGTACTTC	CASSLSVLGRGAPGETQYF
17	TRBV5-6	.	TRBJ1-6	.	TGTGCCAGCAGCTTGGGTTCAGGGCCCTCAGGGGATTCACCCCTCCACTTT	CASSLGSGPSGDSPLHF
15	TRBV4-1	TRBD1	TRBJ2-7	.	TGCGCCAGCAGCGCACCGGGACAGGGGGTCTACGAGCAGTACTTC	CASSAPGQGVYEQYF
14	TRBV6-1	.	TRBJ2-6	.	TGTGCCAGCACCTCCCCCACTGGGGCCAACGTCCTGACTTTC	CASTSPTGANVLTF
13	TRBV11-2	.	TRBJ2-3	.	TGTGCCAGCAGCTCCCATTTCACAGATACGCAGTATTTT	CASSSHFTDTQYF
15	TRBV7-3	TRBD1	TRBJ2-1	.	TGTGCCAGCAGCTTAGTTGGGACAGGTTACAATGAGCAGTTCTTC	CASSLVGTGYNEQFF